The clone carrying this T cell receptor beta chain was seen at least ten times. What it binds is unknown. Via MiXCR, TCRdb re-called the PCR reads, giving one row per CDR3 protein. The data hold about 67,000 distinct CDR3 sequences, with less than 20% observed a single time. The data were taken from a study of molecular identifiers for immune sequencing clone quantification. Sorted naive CD8 T cells, roughly 20,000 to 1,100,000, were sequenced from 10%, 30% or 50% RNA. Researchers sorted naive CD8 T cells as cells that were CD8+CD4-CCR7+CD45RA+. Study-level findings and limits: Whereas clones above 20 RNA copies held under 1% of naive-cell molecules, they held over 97% of effector molecules.

CDR3 length: 17 residues. Trimming stripped 2 bases from V and 2 bases from J, with 19 bases between. The germline V gene encodes CDR1 MDHEN and CDR2 SYDVKM. The chain employs TRBV28 and TRBJ2-7; D tentatively fits TRBD1 or TRBD2 (6 bases each). The sequencing sample was made of naive CD8+ T cells from blood, with Jurkat cell RNA spiked in. Subset here: FACS-sorted CD8+CD4-CCR7+CD45RA+ naive T cells. The clonotype originates from a human donor in good health. Some libraries in this study had Jurkat cell RNA spiked in. The CDR3 nucleotides are TGTGCCAGCAGTTTAACGGGGGCCCGGGACGGACCCTACGAGCAGTACTTC. Translation gives CASSLTGARDGPYEQYF.